This is a list of T cell receptor beta chains from one sample in a study of blood T cells in healthy people across ages. TCRdb independently ran MiXCR on the 5' RACE reads; one entry per CDR3 protein. The sample carries 1.4 million or so distinct CDR3 sequences, approximately 39% recorded once. Source material: blood. The source is a woman in her late teens or twenties in good health. CDR3s include the opening cysteine and the closing phenylalanine or tryptophan. Each record gives: clone size, J gene, D gene, CDR3 length, V gene, CDR3 DNA, CDR3 protein. D genes are given only for firm matches. Size values are once, few and many counts, or a class for expanded clones, and some rows have none.

clone size: NA
J gene: TRBJ2-4
D gene: NA
CDR3 length: 14
V gene: TRBV2
CDR3 DNA: TGTGCCAGCAGTGAATTGTTAGCCAAAAACATTCAGTACTTC
CDR3 protein: CASSELLAKNIQYF

clone size: NA
J gene: TRBJ2-5
D gene: NA
CDR3 length: 13
V gene: TRBV7-3
CDR3 DNA: TGTGCCAGCAGCTTAAACAGGGTTGAGACCCAGTACTTC
CDR3 protein: CASSLNRVETQYF

clone size: NA
J gene: TRBJ2-1
D gene: NA
CDR3 length: 14
V gene: TRBV7-2
CDR3 DNA: TGTGCCAGCAGGAGGGACTTGCTCTACAATGAGCAGTTCTTC
CDR3 protein: CASRRDLLYNEQFF

clone size: NA
J gene: TRBJ2-7
D gene: NA
CDR3 length: 14
V gene: TRBV2
CDR3 DNA: TGTGCCAGCAACCTAGGACGGAACAAAGAGACCCTGTACTTC
CDR3 protein: CASNLGRNKETLYF

clone size: NA
J gene: TRBJ2-3
D gene: NA
CDR3 length: 13
V gene: TRBV29-1
CDR3 DNA: TGCAGCGTTGACACTGGCGGCACAGATACGCAGTATTTT
CDR3 protein: CSVDTGGTDTQYF

clone size: NA
J gene: TRBJ2-4
D gene: NA
CDR3 length: 14
V gene: TRBV13
CDR3 DNA: TGTGCCAGCAGCGACCGGGACTGGAAAAACATTCAGTACTTC
CDR3 protein: CASSDRDWKNIQYF

clone size: NA
J gene: TRBJ2-7
D gene: TRBD2
CDR3 length: 17
V gene: TRBV7-2
CDR3 DNA: TGTGCCAGCAGCTCCGGGACTAGCGGGGGGAGCCCCTACGAGCAGTACTTC
CDR3 protein: CASSSGTSGGSPYEQYF

clone size: few
J gene: TRBJ2-3
D gene: NA
CDR3 length: 15
V gene: TRBV3-1
CDR3 DNA: TGTGCCAGCAGCCACCTAGTCGAATCTCGAGATACGCAGTATTTT
CDR3 protein: CASSHLVESRDTQYF

clone size: few
J gene: TRBJ1-5
D gene: NA
CDR3 length: 15
V gene: TRBV2
CDR3 DNA: TGTGCCAGCAGTGAAGCGCGCGGAGTGAATCAGCCCCAGCATTTT
CDR3 protein: CASSEARGVNQPQHF

clone size: NA
J gene: TRBJ2-1
D gene: NA
CDR3 length: 14
V gene: TRBV29-1
CDR3 DNA: TGCAGCGTTAGAAGGGGCGCGGGTAACAATGAGCAGTTCTTC
CDR3 protein: CSVRRGAGNNEQFF

clone size: few
J gene: TRBJ1-1
D gene: NA
CDR3 length: 12
V gene: TRBV9
CDR3 DNA: TGTGCCAGCAGCCCTCAGGACATTGAAGCTTTCTTT
CDR3 protein: CASSPQDIEAFF

clone size: NA
J gene: TRBJ2-3
D gene: NA
CDR3 length: 18
V gene: TRBV12-3/TRBV12-4
CDR3 DNA: TGTGCCAGCAGTTTGGCAGGGGCGGGCCTCGTCGGCACAGATACGCAGTATTTT
CDR3 protein: CASSLAGAGLVGTDTQYF

clone size: NA
J gene: TRBJ1-1
D gene: NA
CDR3 length: 17
V gene: TRBV29-1
CDR3 DNA: TGCAGCGTTGAAGAAGGGACAACACTCCGTTATAACACTGAAGCTTTCTTT
CDR3 protein: CSVEEGTTLRYNTEAFF

clone size: few
J gene: TRBJ2-4
D gene: TRBD2
CDR3 length: 16
V gene: TRBV12-3/TRBV12-4
CDR3 DNA: TGTGCCAGCAGTGGATTTAGCGGGGGTGGGGGGAACATTCAGTACTTC
CDR3 protein: CASSGFSGGGGNIQYF

clone size: few
J gene: TRBJ2-1
D gene: TRBD2
CDR3 length: 16
V gene: TRBV20-1
CDR3 DNA: TGCAGTGCTGGGACACTAGCGGGACACGCTTACAATGAGCAGTTCTTC
CDR3 protein: CSAGTLAGHAYNEQFF

clone size: few
J gene: TRBJ1-3
D gene: TRBD1
CDR3 length: 18
V gene: TRBV7-9
CDR3 DNA: TGTGCCAGCAGCCGCACCCGGGACAGCGTATTCTCTGGAAACACCATATATTTT
CDR3 protein: CASSRTRDSVFSGNTIYF

clone size: NA
J gene: TRBJ2-1
D gene: NA
CDR3 length: 16
V gene: TRBV4-3
CDR3 DNA: TGCGCCAGCAGCCCCACCGGGATACAGATCTACAATGAGCAGTTCTTC
CDR3 protein: CASSPTGIQIYNEQFF

clone size: NA
J gene: TRBJ1-2
D gene: TRBD1
CDR3 length: 16
V gene: TRBV6-5
CDR3 DNA: TGTGCCAGCAGTTACCAACCGGGACAGGGGGACTATGGCTACACCTTC
CDR3 protein: CASSYQPGQGDYGYTF

clone size: NA
J gene: TRBJ1-2
D gene: TRBD1
CDR3 length: 16
V gene: TRBV4-3
CDR3 DNA: TGCGCCAGCAGCCAAGAAGGGACAGGGGTTCTCTATGGCTACACCTTC
CDR3 protein: CASSQEGTGVLYGYTF

clone size: NA
J gene: TRBJ1-1
D gene: NA
CDR3 length: 16
V gene: TRBV6-2/TRBV6-3
CDR3 DNA: TGTGCCAGCAGTTACTCGCGGGCCACCGCCGACACTGAAGCTTTCTTT
CDR3 protein: CASSYSRATADTEAFF

clone size: NA
J gene: TRBJ1-2
D gene: TRBD1
CDR3 length: 14
V gene: TRBV20-1
CDR3 DNA: TGCAGTGCTACCCGACCCAGGGGGAACTATGGCTACACCTTC
CDR3 protein: CSATRPRGNYGYTF

clone size: few
J gene: TRBJ2-5
D gene: NA
CDR3 length: 15
V gene: TRBV20-1
CDR3 DNA: TGCAGTGCGCCTAGAAGGACAGCCGGGCTAGAGACCCAGTACTTC
CDR3 protein: CSAPRRTAGLETQYF

clone size: NA
J gene: TRBJ1-1
D gene: NA
CDR3 length: 13
V gene: TRBV4-3
CDR3 DNA: TGCGCCAGCAGCCAAACCCTCCTGGCTGAAGCTTTCTTT
CDR3 protein: CASSQTLLAEAFF

clone size: NA
J gene: TRBJ2-1
D gene: NA
CDR3 length: 14
V gene: TRBV4-3
CDR3 DNA: TGCGCCAGCAGCCAAGATTTCGGAGTGGATGAGCAGTTCTTC
CDR3 protein: CASSQDFGVDEQFF

clone size: few
J gene: TRBJ2-7
D gene: NA
CDR3 length: 16
V gene: TRBV27
CDR3 DNA: TGTGCCAGCAGTTTATCGGGGGGGCTAGGCTCCTACGAGCAGTACTTC
CDR3 protein: CASSLSGGLGSYEQYF

clone size: many
J gene: TRBJ2-5
D gene: TRBD2
CDR3 length: 16
V gene: TRBV9
CDR3 DNA: TGTGCCAGCAGCGTCCGGGGGGAAATCTTTCCGGAGACCCAGTACTTC
CDR3 protein: CASSVRGEIFPETQYF

clone size: NA
J gene: TRBJ2-2
D gene: TRBD1
CDR3 length: 17
V gene: TRBV9
CDR3 DNA: TGTGCCAGCGAGATCTTAAAGACAGGGACGAACACCGGGGAGCTGTTTTTT
CDR3 protein: CASEILKTGTNTGELFF

clone size: NA
J gene: TRBJ2-1
D gene: TRBD1
CDR3 length: 14
V gene: TRBV18
CDR3 DNA: TGTGCCAGCCGCCCTCAGGGGGTATTCGATGAGCAGTTCTTC
CDR3 protein: CASRPQGVFDEQFF

clone size: NA
J gene: TRBJ2-3
D gene: TRBD2
CDR3 length: 15
V gene: TRBV12-3/TRBV12-4
CDR3 DNA: TGTGCCAGCAGAATCGTTGGGACTAGCCCAGATACGCAGTATTTT
CDR3 protein: CASRIVGTSPDTQYF

clone size: NA
J gene: TRBJ1-1
D gene: NA
CDR3 length: 14
V gene: TRBV5-5
CDR3 DNA: TGTGCCAGCAGCGGGAGGGGGGGAGACACTGAAGCTTTCTTT
CDR3 protein: CASSGRGGDTEAFF

clone size: NA
J gene: TRBJ1-5
D gene: NA
CDR3 length: 17
V gene: TRBV20-1
CDR3 DNA: TGCAGTGCTAGAGTGAGGCAGGGTACCCATAGCAATCAGCCCCAGCATTTT
CDR3 protein: CSARVRQGTHSNQPQHF

clone size: NA
J gene: TRBJ1-6
D gene: NA
CDR3 length: 14
V gene: TRBV4-1
CDR3 DNA: TGCGCCAGCAGGCCGGGACGGAACAATTCACCCCTCCACTTT
CDR3 protein: CASRPGRNNSPLHF

clone size: few
J gene: TRBJ2-5
D gene: NA
CDR3 length: 15
V gene: TRBV7-9
CDR3 DNA: TGTGCCAGCAGCTCCCACGTCGTAGTCTACAATGAGCAGTACTTC
CDR3 protein: CASSSHVVVYNEQYF

clone size: NA
J gene: TRBJ2-5
D gene: NA
CDR3 length: 13
V gene: TRBV9
CDR3 DNA: TGTGCCAGCAGCGCCAGACAGGCAATGACCCAGTACTTC
CDR3 protein: CASSARQAMTQYF

clone size: NA
J gene: TRBJ2-5
D gene: TRBD2
CDR3 length: 16
V gene: TRBV4-3
CDR3 DNA: TGCGCCAGCAGCCAAGGGGTGGCGGGGGGGCTGGAGACCCAGTACTTC
CDR3 protein: CASSQGVAGGLETQYF

clone size: few
J gene: TRBJ2-2
D gene: NA
CDR3 length: 13
V gene: TRBV20-1
CDR3 DNA: TGCAGTGTCCCGGACCCGTCCACCGGGGAGCTGTTTTTT
CDR3 protein: CSVPDPSTGELFF

clone size: NA
J gene: TRBJ2-1
D gene: NA
CDR3 length: 16
V gene: TRBV5-1
CDR3 DNA: TGCGCCAGCAGCCTCAACCAGGGGGGGGGATACAATGAGCAGTTCTTC
CDR3 protein: CASSLNQGGGYNEQFF

clone size: few
J gene: TRBJ1-1
D gene: NA
CDR3 length: 15
V gene: TRBV10-3
CDR3 DNA: TGTGCCATACGGCCTGACCAGCAGAGGAACACTGAAGCTTTCTTT
CDR3 protein: CAIRPDQQRNTEAFF

clone size: NA
J gene: TRBJ1-6
D gene: NA
CDR3 length: 14
V gene: TRBV12-3/TRBV12-4
CDR3 DNA: TGTGCCAGCAGTTCCTCAGGGGATAATTCACCCCTCCACTTT
CDR3 protein: CASSSSGDNSPLHF

clone size: NA
J gene: TRBJ2-1
D gene: NA
CDR3 length: 15
V gene: TRBV20-1
CDR3 DNA: TGCAGTGCTAGCGATACTAGCCGGAGTTCGAATGAGCAGTTCTTC
CDR3 protein: CSASDTSRSSNEQFF

clone size: NA
J gene: TRBJ2-1
D gene: TRBD2
CDR3 length: 16
V gene: TRBV7-9
CDR3 DNA: TGTGCCAGCAGCAACCTCCGGGGGGAGCTCTACAATGAGCAGTTCTTC
CDR3 protein: CASSNLRGELYNEQFF

clone size: NA
J gene: TRBJ2-1
D gene: NA
CDR3 length: 15
V gene: TRBV5-4
CDR3 DNA: TGTGCCAGCAGCTTGGGGGCAGCCTCCTACAATGAGCAGTTCTTC
CDR3 protein: CASSLGAASYNEQFF

clone size: NA
J gene: TRBJ1-1
D gene: TRBD1
CDR3 length: 16
V gene: TRBV6-2/TRBV6-3
CDR3 DNA: TGTGCCAGCAGGGCTCAATCGGGACAGGGAGCGTCTGAAGCTTTCTTT
CDR3 protein: CASRAQSGQGASEAFF

clone size: NA
J gene: TRBJ2-7
D gene: TRBD2
CDR3 length: 15
V gene: TRBV20-1
CDR3 DNA: TGCAGTGCTTCGACTAGCGGGCTACTCTACAATGAGCAGTACTTC
CDR3 protein: CSASTSGLLYNEQYF

clone size: NA
J gene: TRBJ1-1
D gene: TRBD1
CDR3 length: 17
V gene: TRBV10-3
CDR3 DNA: TGTGCCATCAGTGAAGGTTGGGACAGGGGCCCGAACACTGAAGCTTTCTTT
CDR3 protein: CAISEGWDRGPNTEAFF

clone size: NA
J gene: TRBJ1-2
D gene: TRBD1
CDR3 length: 16
V gene: TRBV5-5
CDR3 DNA: TGTGCCAGCAGCCGGACAGGGAAGGATCTGGGCTATGGCTACACCTTC
CDR3 protein: CASSRTGKDLGYGYTF

clone size: few
J gene: TRBJ2-3
D gene: TRBD2
CDR3 length: 16
V gene: TRBV7-2
CDR3 DNA: TGTGCCAGCAGCTTCGGCGGGAGGCCCCCCACAGATACGCAGTATTTT
CDR3 protein: CASSFGGRPPTDTQYF

clone size: NA
J gene: TRBJ2-1
D gene: TRBD2
CDR3 length: 19
V gene: TRBV27
CDR3 DNA: TGTGCCAGCAGTTTATCCCAGCGGGAGGGCCTTACCTCCTACAATGAGCAGTTCTTC
CDR3 protein: CASSLSQREGLTSYNEQFF

clone size: many
J gene: TRBJ2-1
D gene: TRBD2
CDR3 length: 13
V gene: TRBV29-1
CDR3 DNA: TGCAGCGTCACCGGGACTAGCGGCAATGAGCAGTTCTTC
CDR3 protein: CSVTGTSGNEQFF

clone size: NA
J gene: TRBJ2-7
D gene: TRBD2
CDR3 length: 16
V gene: TRBV7-2
CDR3 DNA: TGTGCCAGCTTAGATTCGGGGGGGCCCAGCTCCTACGAGCAGTACTTC
CDR3 protein: CASLDSGGPSSYEQYF